The sequence of this T cell receptor beta chain was determined in a study of control samples from healthy donors and cancer patients. Sequencing was performed with immunoSEQ multiplex PCR; in TCRdb, only in-frame clones are kept and a portion is missing. The sample records tens of thousands of clones, approximately 90% being singletons. The receptor was isolated from a woman aged 40-49 years with head and neck cancer. The sequenced sample was PBMCs.

The CDR3 DNA reads as TGTGCCAGCAGCCAAGCGAGGGACTTATACGGGGAGCTGTTTTTT. Translated: CASSQARDLYGELFF. This chain links TRBV3-1 (or the pseudogene TRBV3-2) with TRBJ2-2; a weak D match, TRBD2 (6 bases). The germline gives CDR1 LGHDT, CDR2 YNNKEL (reference sequence). Trimming cost V 1 base and J 7 bases, with 13 bases left between them. The CDR3 totals 15 residues.